Following are 12 T cell receptor beta chains from one sample sequenced in a study of post-analysis software for immune sequencing data. Study findings and constraints: TRBV segments more frequent in patients than in controls numbered roughly 5 and included TRBV5-6, TRBV5-1 and TRBV20-1.

Unique molecular identifiers were built into the TCR beta cDNA libraries. Each CDR3 protein gets one entry after TCRdb re-called the PCR reads with MiXCR. The sample has about 620,000 distinct CDR3 sequences, around 40% seen once. No antigen is known for these receptors. The sequenced material came from blood. The receptors derive from a girl aged 10 to 17 with multiple sclerosis.

The V call is TRBV7-2, the J call TRBJ2-7; TRBD2 aligns across 8 bases. The end of the DNA fits TRBJ2-5 better, so the J call may be wrong. Germline-derived CDR1 and CDR2 are SGHTA and FQGNSA. The CDR3 is 15 amino acids. The CDR3 DNA follows: TGTGCCAGCAGCTTAGGCGGGGGGCGGGCGAAGACCCAGTACTTC. Translating gives CASSLGGGRAKTQYF.

The table lists this clonotype with a few counts. In DNA, the CDR3 is TGCAGCGGGGGGGGCCACTCGGGCTATGGCTACACCTTC. As protein: CSGGGHSGYGYTF. The chain joins TRBV29-1 to TRBJ1-2, with D perhaps TRBD1 (6 bases). Deletions cut 7 bases from V and 4 bases from J, with 16 bases between. Germline values: CDR1 SQVTM, CDR2 ANQGSEA. This CDR3 region has 13 residues.

V and J are TRBV3-1 and TRBJ2-1; possible D gene TRBD1, 5 bases. Germline CDR1 and CDR2: LGHDT and YNNKEL (reference sequence). The CDR3 length is 15 residues. V lost 2 bases and J 8 bases, leaving 16 bases between the germline ends. CDR3 DNA sequence: TGTGCCAGCAGCCAAAGACAGTCAGTGGCGGATGAGCAGTTCTTC. It specifies CASSQRQSVADEQFF.

V gene TRBV6-6 combines with J gene TRBJ2-1; D might be TRBD1 (6 bases). The V end lost 11 bases, the J end lost 3 bases, and 17 bases lay between the germline ends. This CDR3 is 14 amino acids long. The germline V gene encodes CDR1 MNHNY and CDR2 SVGAGI (reference sequence). In DNA form, the CDR3 reads TGTGCCCTACAGGGTTTTGGTGGCTACAATGAGCAGTTCTTC. It yields the protein CALQGFGGYNEQFF.

The chain joins TRBV7-6 to TRBJ1-1, with D perhaps TRBD1 (5 bases). Trimming cost V 5 bases and J 0 bases, with 10 bases left between them. Germline CDR1 is SGHVS and CDR2 is FNYEAQ. This CDR3 has 14 amino acids. This chain's CDR3 is CASSREGLNTEAFF. The CDR3 bases are TGTGCCAGCAGCCGCGAGGGGTTGAACACTGAAGCTTTCTTT. The variable domain in full, with the rest retrieved from reference TRBV7-6 and TRBJ1-1, is GAGVSQSPRYKVTKRGQDVALRCDPISGHVSLYWYRQALGQGPEFLTYFNYEAQQDKSGLPNDRFSAERPEGSISTLTIQRTEQRDSAMYRCASSREGLNTEAFFGQGTRLTVV.

The V and J genes are TRBV7-9 and TRBJ2-1; TRBD2 might be the D (6 bases). The CDR3 extends over 16 amino acids. Trimming stripped 5 bases from V and 0 bases from J, with 14 bases between. Germline V lookup: CDR1 SEHNR, CDR2 FQNEAQ (reference sequence). The DNA of the CDR3 is TGTGCCAGCAGCCCGGGGCGGGGCCCCTCCTACAATGAGCAGTTCTTC. Translating it yields CASSPGRGPSYNEQFF. The entire variable domain, with the rest obtained from reference TRBV7-9 and TRBJ2-1, is as follows: DTGVSQNPRHKITKRGQNVTFRCDPISEHNRLYWYRQTLGQGPEFLTYFQNEAQLEKSRLLSDRFSAERPKGSFSTLEIQRTEQGDSAMYLCASSPGRGPSYNEQFFGPGTRLTVL.

This chain uses TRBV5-1 with TRBJ2-7; D is ambiguous. Trimming removed 4 bases from V and 5 bases from J, with 13 bases in between. The V gene's germline CDR1 is SGHRS and CDR2 YFSETQ. This CDR3 contains 13 residues. CDR3 coding DNA: TGCGCCAGCAGCAGCTTCAGCGCAAACGAGCAGTACTTC. Encoded protein: CASSSFSANEQYF.

This clonotype was detected only a few times. The chain links TRBV29-1 to TRBJ2-1, with D unresolved. The CDR3 has 11 residues. The germline CDR1 and CDR2 sequences are SQVTM and ANQGSEA. V lost 7 bases and J 8 bases, leaving 12 bases between the germline ends. CDR3 region: CSGLVRDEQFF. CDR3 bases: TGCAGCGGACTCGTTCGGGATGAGCAGTTCTTC.

The chain is built from TRBV6-5 and TRBJ1-2; D possibly corresponds to TRBD1 (6 bases). Germline V gene data show CDR1 as MNHEY and CDR2 as SVGAGI. The CDR3 totals 13 residues. V was cut by 4 bases and J by 4 bases, with 10 bases left in between. The CDR3 here is CASSWTATYGYTF. The CDR3 DNA sequence: TGTGCCAGCAGTTGGACAGCTACCTATGGCTACACCTTC.

V usage is TRBV29-1 and J usage is TRBJ2-3, with D maybe TRBD2 (6 bases). Trimming shortened V by 5 bases and J by 2 bases, and 11 bases separated the two germline ends. This CDR3 is built from 13 residues. Germline assignment: CDR1 SQVTM and CDR2 ANQGSEA. The CDR3 nucleotides read TGCAGCGTTCCGGGGCGGGACACAGATACGCAGTATTTT. Translating it yields CSVPGRDTDTQYF.

This clonotype came up a few times. The chain uses TRBV20-1 and TRBJ2-7, with 9 bases fitting TRBD1. Losses at the gene ends were 7 bases for V and 2 bases for J; bases not matched to a gene: 9. The CDR3 sequence is 14 residues long. Germline CDR1 and CDR2: DFQATT and SNEGSKA (reference sequence). The CDR3 reads CSVEDRQGAYEQYF. CDR3 in DNA: TGCAGTGTAGAGGATCGACAGGGGGCCTACGAGCAGTACTTC.

The chain joins TRBV12-3 or TRBV12-4 to TRBJ1-1; D gene uncertain. V gave up 5 bases and J gave up 4 bases, with 14 bases separating them. The CDR3 length is 14 residues. The CDR3: CASSPGRPGTEAFF. The CDR3, as DNA: TGTGCCAGCAGTCCCGGGCGGCCGGGCACTGAAGCTTTCTTT.